This TCR beta chain was identified during a study of cytomegalovirus exposure and HLA in healthy donors. Overall study: The roughly 110 validation repertoires were reported in a later analysis to have been generated on the same platform as the 666 first-cohort repertoires.

The method was immunoSEQ multiplex PCR; TCRdb's version includes in-frame clones alone and lacks a portion of them. The sample shows about 280,000 clones, 88% of them seen only once. Overall study findings and caveats: Most observed TCR sequences were rare, whereas some public TCRs were detected in many donors. There were a few CMV-associated chains whose specificity for CMV antigens was confirmed in vitro.

Per the germline V gene, CDR1 is SNHLY and CDR2 is FYNNEI. V was shortened by 0 bases and J by 0 bases, with 18 bases between the two germline ends. The CDR3 covers 18 residues. As regards this clone: Its antigen is not known.

The donors were members of the roughly 130-subject validation cohort (separate from the approximately 670-subject first cohort). Sequenced material: PBMCs. The rearrangement joins TRBV2 to TRBJ2-7, with a possible D match to TRBD2 (6 bases). This receptor was obtained from a woman between 18 and 30 years old in good health and CMV-seronegative. The CDR3 is CASSEATWGDPSSYEQYF. CDR3 in DNA: TGTGCCAGCAGTGAAGCGACATGGGGGGATCCCAGCTCCTACGAGCAGTACTTC.